The TCR beta chain under discussion was sequenced for a study of Graves' ophthalmopathy and Graves' hyperthyroidism. Study-wide points: Blood also held most thyroid clonotypes expanded above 0.001 frequency.

The CDR3 is made up of 13 amino acids. Germline V gives CDR1 DFQATT, CDR2 SNEGSKA (reference sequence). With a duration under 3 months, ophthalmopathy in the donors showed moderate-to-severe activity, CAS ≥3 and NOSPECS ≥4. In this cohort, patients with other autoimmune diseases, uncontrolled infections, pregnancy or lactation were excluded. PBMCs had their origin in fresh peripheral blood (roughly 11 ml). RNA transcripts yielded amplified TCR beta CDR3 regions. In the first round, RT-PCR was carried out with HTBI primers, and a multiplex PCR formed the second round. TCRdb itself ran the multiplex PCR reads through MiXCR, one entry per CDR3 protein. The sample contains around 670,000 distinct CDR3 sequences, roughly 41% of which appear only once. Concerning this clonotype itself: Its cognate antigen is unknown. With a much larger clone just one base away, this may be a read error.

This sequence originates from an adult man with Graves' ophthalmopathy. Input material: peripheral blood. The chain carries TRBV20-1 and TRBJ2-5; TRBD2 is a possible D gene (6 bases). This CDR3 is CSARRREAETQDF. The CDR3 coding sequence is TGCAGTGCTAGACGGCGGGAAGCAGAGACCCAGGACTTC.